This TCR beta chain was sequenced in a study of radiotherapy plus CTLA-4 blockade in lung cancer. Sequencing was performed with immunoSEQ multiplex PCR; in TCRdb, only in-frame clones are kept and a portion is missing. The sample consists of over 40,000 clones, 80% to 85% of them appearing once. CDR1 is MNHEY and CDR2 is SMNVEV in the germline V gene (reference sequence). Unmatched junction bases numbered 15, after V lost 2 bases and J lost 5 bases. CDR3 length: 18 residues. The origin of this receptor is a human donor with non-small cell lung cancer who had stable disease on radiotherapy plus ipilimumab. The sample was peripheral blood, taken from a patient treated with radiotherapy plus ipilimumab. The V call is TRBV27, the J call TRBJ2-5; 9 bases match TRBD1. CDR3 nucleotide sequence: TGTGCCAGCAGTTTAAGGGGGCGGACAGGGGCGATGCAGGAGACCCAGTACTTC. Protein product: CASSLRGRTGAMQETQYF.